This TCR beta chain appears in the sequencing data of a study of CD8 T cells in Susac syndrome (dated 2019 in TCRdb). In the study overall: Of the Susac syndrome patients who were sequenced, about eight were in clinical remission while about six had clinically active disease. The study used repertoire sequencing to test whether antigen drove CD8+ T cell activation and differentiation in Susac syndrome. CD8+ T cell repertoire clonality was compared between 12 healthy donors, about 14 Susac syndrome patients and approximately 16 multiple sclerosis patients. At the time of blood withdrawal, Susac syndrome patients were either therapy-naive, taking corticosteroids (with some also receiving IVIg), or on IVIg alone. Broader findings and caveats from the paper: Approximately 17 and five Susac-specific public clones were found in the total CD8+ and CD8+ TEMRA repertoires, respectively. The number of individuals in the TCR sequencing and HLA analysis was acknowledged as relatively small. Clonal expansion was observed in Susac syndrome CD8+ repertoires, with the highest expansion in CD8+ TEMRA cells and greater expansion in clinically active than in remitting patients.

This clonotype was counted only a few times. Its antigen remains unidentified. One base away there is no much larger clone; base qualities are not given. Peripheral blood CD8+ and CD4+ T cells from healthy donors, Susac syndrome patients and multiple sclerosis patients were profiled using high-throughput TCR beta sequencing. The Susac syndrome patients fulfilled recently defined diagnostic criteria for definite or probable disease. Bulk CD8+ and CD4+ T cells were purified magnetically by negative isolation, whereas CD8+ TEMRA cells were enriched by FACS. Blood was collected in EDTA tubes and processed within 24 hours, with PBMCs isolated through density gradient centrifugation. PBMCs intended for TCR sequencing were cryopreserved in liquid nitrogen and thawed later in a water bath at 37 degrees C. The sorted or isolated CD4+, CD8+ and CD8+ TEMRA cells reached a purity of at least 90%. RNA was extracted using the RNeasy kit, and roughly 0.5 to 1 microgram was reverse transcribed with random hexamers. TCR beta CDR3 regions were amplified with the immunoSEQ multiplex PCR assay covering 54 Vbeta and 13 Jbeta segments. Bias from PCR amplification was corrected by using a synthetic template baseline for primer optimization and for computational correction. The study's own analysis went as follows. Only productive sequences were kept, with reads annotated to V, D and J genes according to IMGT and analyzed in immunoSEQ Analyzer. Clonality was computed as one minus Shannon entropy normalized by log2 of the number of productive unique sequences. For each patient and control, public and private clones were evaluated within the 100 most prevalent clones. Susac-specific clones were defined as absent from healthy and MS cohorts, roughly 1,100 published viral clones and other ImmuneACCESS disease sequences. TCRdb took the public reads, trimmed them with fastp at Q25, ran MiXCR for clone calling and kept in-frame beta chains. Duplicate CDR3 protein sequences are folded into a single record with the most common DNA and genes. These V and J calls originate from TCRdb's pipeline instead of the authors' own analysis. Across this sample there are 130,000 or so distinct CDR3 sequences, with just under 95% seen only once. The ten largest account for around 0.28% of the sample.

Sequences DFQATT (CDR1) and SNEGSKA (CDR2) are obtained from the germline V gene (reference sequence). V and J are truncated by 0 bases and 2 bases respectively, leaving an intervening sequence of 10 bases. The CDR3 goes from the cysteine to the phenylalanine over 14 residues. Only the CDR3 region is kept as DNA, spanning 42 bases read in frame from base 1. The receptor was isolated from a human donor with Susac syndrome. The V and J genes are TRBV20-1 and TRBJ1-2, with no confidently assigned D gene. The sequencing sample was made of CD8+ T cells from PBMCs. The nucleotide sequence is TGCAGTGCTAGAGATCTATCGGTGAACTATGGCTACACCTTC. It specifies CSARDLSVNYGYTF.